Listed below are T cell receptor beta chains from one sample, sequenced in a study of blood T cell repertoires in COVID-19. The data were produced by immunoSEQ multiplex PCR, yet TCRdb's version contains in-frame clones alone and is incomplete. The sample contains hundreds of thousands of clones, 70% to 90% of which appear only once. Material for sequencing was PBMCs or T cells enriched from blood (not recorded which). These receptors were taken from a middle-aged woman who had recovered from COVID-19. Both conserved end residues are part of each CDR3. The D gene is left open where the match is weak. The size field is filled for only some rows; it gives once, few, many or a size class.

TRBV7-2,TRBJ2-2,-,-,CASSSGGANTGELFF,TGTGCCAGCAGCAGCGGCGGCGCGAACACCGGGGAGCTGTTTTTT
TRBV5-1,TRBJ2-7,-,TRBD2,CASSLAPSGGYEQYF,TGCGCCAGCAGCTTGGCCCCTAGCGGAGGATACGAGCAGTACTTC
TRBV6-2/TRBV6-3,TRBJ1-2,-,TRBD1,CASSYLGQGDYTF,TGTGCCAGCAGTTACTTAGGACAGGGAGACTACACCTTC
TRBV7-8,TRBJ1-4,-,-,CASSLTQLNEKLFF,TGTGCCAGCAGCTTAACACAGCTAAATGAAAAACTGTTTTTT
TRBV28,TRBJ2-1,-,TRBD2,CASSSQLAGAREQFF,TGTGCCAGCAGTTCACAACTAGCGGGAGCTCGGGAGCAGTTCTTC
TRBV5-1,TRBJ1-6,once,-,CASSLEGEGYNSPLHF,TGCGCCAGCAGCTTGGAGGGGGAGGGGTATAATTCACCCCTCCACTTT
TRBV6-2/TRBV6-3,TRBJ2-7,-,-,CASSYTSKKYEQYF,TGTGCCAGCAGTTACACCTCTAAGAAATACGAGCAGTACTTC
TRBV5-6,TRBJ2-1,-,-,CASSLSSSYNEQFF,TGTGCCAGCAGCTTGTCTAGTTCCTACAATGAGCAGTTCTTC
TRBV6-5,TRBJ1-4,-,TRBD1,CASSQTGGRNEKLFF,TGTGCCAGCAGTCAAACAGGGGGCAGAAATGAAAAACTGTTTTTT
TRBV3-1/TRBV3-2,TRBJ1-3,-,TRBD1,CASSQVGTVSGNTIYF,TGTGCCAGCAGCCAAGTTGGGACAGTCTCTGGAAACACCATATATTTT
TRBV18,TRBJ1-1,-,TRBD1,CASSPIGQGAQVTEAFF,TGTGCCAGCTCACCAATAGGGCAGGGGGCCCAGGTCACTGAAGCTTTCTTT
TRBV20-1,TRBJ1-1,-,TRBD1,CSASYGQGGNTEAFF,TGCAGTGCTAGTTACGGACAGGGCGGGAACACTGAAGCTTTCTTT
TRBV6-6,TRBJ2-1,once,TRBD1,CASSRDRVSNEQFF,TGTGCCAGCAGTCGGGACAGGGTATCCAATGAGCAGTTCTTC
TRBV4-3,TRBJ2-7,-,-,CASSPSAAPTHYEQYF,TGCGCCAGCAGCCCTAGTGCGGCCCCTACCCACTACGAGCAGTACTTC
TRBV18,TRBJ2-3,-,TRBD2,CASSPLAGGGTDTQYF,TGTGCCAGCTCACCCCTAGCGGGGGGGGGCACAGATACGCAGTATTTT
TRBV20-1,TRBJ2-1,-,-,CSASLAGYNEQFF,TGCAGTGCTAGTTTGGCGGGATACAATGAGCAGTTCTTC
TRBV2,TRBJ2-1,-,-,CASRQGIYNEQFF,TGTGCCAGCAGGCAGGGGATCTATAATGAGCAGTTCTTC
TRBV9,TRBJ2-1,once,-,CASSVGDSRRFF,TGTGCCAGCAGCGTAGGGGACTCCCGCCGGTTCTTC
TRBV15,TRBJ2-2,-,-,CATSRDPLRAGSGELFF,TGTGCCACCAGCAGAGATCCCCTCAGGGCGGGAAGCGGGGAGCTGTTTTTT
TRBV19,TRBJ2-3,-,-,CASSNGLGAVSGTDTQYF,TGTGCCAGTAGTAATGGCCTGGGTGCGGTTAGCGGCACAGATACGCAGTATTTT
TRBV5-4,TRBJ2-1,-,-,CASSFYDEQFF,TGTGCCAGCAGCTTCTACGATGAGCAGTTCTTC
TRBV11-2,TRBJ2-2,-,TRBD2,CASSLGGWASGDTGELFF,TGTGCCAGCAGCTTAGGAGGTTGGGCTAGCGGGGACACCGGGGAGCTGTTTTTT
TRBV21-1,TRBJ2-2,-,-,CASSTLPGGSTGELFF,TGTGCCAGCAGCACCCTCCCGGGGGGAAGCACCGGGGAGCTGTTTTTT
TRBV12-3/TRBV12-4,TRBJ2-1,-,-,CASSETGSDEQFF,TGTGCCAGCAGCGAAACAGGGTCCGATGAGCAGTTCTTC
TRBV24-1,TRBJ1-2,once,-,CATSDATGGGNGYTF,TGTGCCACCAGTGATGCAACAGGCGGCGGGAATGGCTACACCTTC
TRBV19,TRBJ1-1,once,-,CASSIGPNRADTEAFF,TGTGCCAGTAGTATAGGCCCCAACAGGGCGGACACTGAAGCTTTCTTT
TRBV19,TRBJ2-7,-,TRBD2,CASGGPTSGRALKQYF,TGTGCCAGTGGGGGCCCAACTAGCGGGAGGGCCTTGAAGCAGTACTTC
TRBV19,TRBJ2-3,-,TRBD2,CASSKKREALTQYF,TGTGCCAGTAGTAAAAAGCGGGAGGCCCTTACGCAGTATTTT
TRBV7-9,TRBJ2-1,once,TRBD2,CASRAGTSGRNYNEQFF,TGTGCCAGCAGGGCCGGGACTAGCGGGAGGAACTACAATGAGCAGTTCTTC
TRBV2,TRBJ1-4,-,-,CASSQGAGREKLFF,TGTGCCAGCTCTCAGGGTGCCGGTCGGGAAAAACTGTTTTTT
TRBV27,TRBJ2-1,-,-,CASSFFGHGSSYNEQFF,TGTGCCAGCAGTTTCTTCGGGCACGGGAGCTCCTACAATGAGCAGTTCTTC
TRBV7-2,TRBJ2-1,-,TRBD2,CASCRAGGGCNEQFF,TGTGCCAGCTGCAGGGCGGGAGGAGGCTGCAATGAGCAGTTCTTC
TRBV28,TRBJ1-1,-,-,CASGSGNAEAFF,TGTGCCAGCGGGTCGGGGAATGCTGAAGCTTTCTTT
TRBV11-2,TRBJ2-3,-,-,CASSLEPRRGDTQYF,TGTGCCAGCAGCCTTGAACCACGAAGGGGAGATACGCAGTATTTT